This T cell receptor beta chain derives from a study of blood T cell repertoires in COVID-19. Turning to the study itself: Sources were T cells, B-cell-depleted T cells, or PBMCs; the material itself was cDNA or gDNA.

In terms of age and location, participants ranged from about 18 to 89 years and lived in about 25 US areas. Cohort 3 donors were reported recovered after two negative PCRs, clearance, or symptom resolution. The CDR3 has 14 amino acids. Germline V gene lookup returns CDR1 SNHLY and CDR2 FYNNEI. V shed 9 bases, J shed 3 bases, and the junction held 8 bases outside the gene matches. Clones were read by immunoSEQ multiplex PCR, and TCRdb kept only the in-frame ones, dropping some. Among roughly 160,000 clones listed, around 80% were seen once. This sequence joins TRBV2 and TRBJ1-1; 9 bases line up with TRBD1. The sequence was obtained from a man aged 45-65 years who had recovered from COVID-19. The sequenced material came from PBMCs or T cells enriched from blood (not recorded which). DNA for the CDR3: TGTGCCAGAATATTACAGGGGGCGGACACTGAAGCTTTCTTT. Amino acid sequence: CARILQGADTEAFF.